These 3 T cell receptor beta chains were all obtained from the same sample, sequenced in a study of cytomegalovirus exposure and HLA in healthy donors. Use of 60 Vbeta and 13 Jbeta primers characterized the PCR. Produced via immunoSEQ multiplex PCR; TCRdb's table is partial and in-frame only. The sample includes some 150,000 clones, over 70% of them seen just once. Input material: PBMCs. These receptors came from a woman aged 40 to 50 in good health and CMV-seronegative.

This sequence joins TRBV7-6 and TRBJ2-5, with 11 bases identical to TRBD2. The V gene end was trimmed by 4 bases and the J gene end by 0 bases; junction bases not matched to a gene: 7. This CDR3 has 17 amino acids. Germline CDR1 reads SGHVS; CDR2 reads FNYEAQ. CDR3 bases: TGTGCCAGCAGCTCTAGGACTAGCGGGCCCCACCAAGAGACCCAGTACTTC. Encoded protein: CASSSRTSGPHQETQYF.

This clone was detected only a few times. The CDR3 spells CASSPADRPYEQYF. The CDR3 nucleotides read TGTGCCAGCAGCCCCGCCGACAGGCCCTACGAGCAGTACTTC. The chain uses TRBV7-2 and TRBJ2-7, with D maybe TRBD1 (6 bases). The germline V and J ends were trimmed by 5 bases and 2 bases, with 13 bases remaining between them. Per the germline V gene, CDR1 is SGHTA and CDR2 is FQGNSA. The CDR3 is 14 amino acids.

The chain employs TRBV28 and TRBJ1-4; no clear D gene. The CDR3 covers 15 residues. Trimming pared 3 bases from V and 6 bases from J, leaving 14 bases between. Germline lookup yields CDR1 MDHEN and CDR2 SYDVKM. In DNA, the CDR3 is TGTGCCAGCAGTTTTAGGCAGGTTGTACATGAAAAACTGTTTTTT. Amino acids: CASSFRQVVHEKLFF. The whole variable domain, remainder taken from reference TRBV28 and TRBJ1-4, is DVKVTQSSRYLVKRTGEKVFLECVQDMDHENMFWYRQDPGLGLRLIYFSYDVKMKEKGDIPEGYSVSREKKERFSLILESASTNQTSMYLCASSFRQVVHEKLFFGSGTQLSVL.